The clone carrying this TCR beta chain has only a few counts. Its specificity is not known. It was RNA transcripts that yielded the amplified TCR beta CDR3 regions. HTBI primers were employed in a first-round RT-PCR of the TCR CDR3. TCRdb called the multiplex PCR reads again in MiXCR, with one record for every CDR3 protein. This table holds hundreds of thousands of distinct CDR3 sequences, around a sixth found once. This sample is drawn from a study of T cells in Graves' hyperthyroidism and ophthalmopathy. With 6 bases clipped from V and 6 bases from J, the junction kept 10 bases outside the gene matches. Looked up from germline, CDR1 is DFQATT and CDR2 is SNEGSKA (reference sequence). This CDR3 contains 13 residues. Overall study findings and caveats: Appearing also in blood were most of the thyroid clonotypes expanded above 0.001.

The receptor comes from a woman aged 45-65 years with Graves' hyperthyroidism that later progressed to Graves' ophthalmopathy. V and J are TRBV20-1 and TRBJ2-7; TRBD1 matches 8 bases. The sequencing input was blood. In DNA form, the CDR3 reads TGCAGTGCCGTGACAGGGGTTAATGTCGAGCAGTACTTC. It is translated as CSAVTGVNVEQYF.